Detailed here is one TCR beta chain. This sample was included in a study of blood T cell repertoires in COVID-19. Study-wide background: COVID-19 samples from acute and convalescent phases originated in the United States, Italy and Spain. T cells, B-cell-depleted T cells, or PBMCs supplied cDNA or gDNA.

The CDR3 has 14 amino acids. Germline loops: CDR1 LGHNA, CDR2 YSLEER. V lost 5 bases, J lost 0 bases, and 8 bases lay in between. Original analysis: Reference gene primer amplification gave estimated nucleated cell counts. TCRdb's copy holds only in-frame clones and misses some; the assay was immunoSEQ multiplex PCR. V and J calls and clone size follow that table, whereas D and trimming were derived from the DNA. The table records 250,000 to 300,000 clones, over 65% of them present only once. The gene calls are TRBV4-3 and TRBJ1-3; D is unclear. This receptor was obtained from a woman older than 75 with acute or convalescent COVID-19. Sequenced input: peripheral blood. CDR3 coding DNA: TGCGCCAGCAGCTTCGACTACTCTGGAAACACCATATATTTT. Its protein product is CASSFDYSGNTIYF.